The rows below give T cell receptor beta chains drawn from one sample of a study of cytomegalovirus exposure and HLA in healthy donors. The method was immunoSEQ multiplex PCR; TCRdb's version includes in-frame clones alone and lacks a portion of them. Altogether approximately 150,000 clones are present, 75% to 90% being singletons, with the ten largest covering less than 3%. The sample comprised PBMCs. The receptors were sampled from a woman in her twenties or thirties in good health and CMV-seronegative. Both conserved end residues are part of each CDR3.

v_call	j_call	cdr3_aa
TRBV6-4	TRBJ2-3	CASSPGTSGGDTQYF
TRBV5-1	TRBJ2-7	CASSLSGTDTDYEQYF
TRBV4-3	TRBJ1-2	CASSHFNPGQGARGYTF
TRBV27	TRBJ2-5	CASSSTGGPETQYF
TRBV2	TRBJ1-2	CASSEAVSSGGGYTF
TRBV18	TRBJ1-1	CASSPPGGASEAFF
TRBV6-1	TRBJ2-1	CASMGLVPSEQFF
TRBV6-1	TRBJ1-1	CASSENRNTEAFF
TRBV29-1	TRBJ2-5	CSVEVTAGQETQYF
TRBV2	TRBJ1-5	CASHREQDQPQHF
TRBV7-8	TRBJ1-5	CASSRYRDRGSNQPQHF
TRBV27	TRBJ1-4	CASRLTGFNEKLFF
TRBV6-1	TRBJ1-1	CASSERSNNEAFF
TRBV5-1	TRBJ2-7	CASSLAGFSGTYEQYF
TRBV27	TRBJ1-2	CASSFKGSGYTF
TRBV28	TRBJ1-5	CASSLRAAYSNQPQHF
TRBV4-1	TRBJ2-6	CASSQDRERVYAGANVLTF
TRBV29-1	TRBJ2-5	CSVEDRIGLETQYF
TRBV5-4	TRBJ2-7	CASRTGDYEQYF
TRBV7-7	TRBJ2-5	CASSLGREGQVSDLETQYF
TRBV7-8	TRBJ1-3	CASSLVRSGNTIYF
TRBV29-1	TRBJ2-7	CSAIAGNLYEQYF
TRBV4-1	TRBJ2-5	CASSPLSGGEETQYF
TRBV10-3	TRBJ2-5	CAIREGGPEETQYF
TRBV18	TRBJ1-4	CASSHDPTGAEKLFF
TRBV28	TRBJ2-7	CASSLYTSGFSYEQYF
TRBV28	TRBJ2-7	CASSLLGPPGGGEYEQYF
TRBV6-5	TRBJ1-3	CASGRGRGNTIYF
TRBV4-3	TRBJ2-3	CASSQREGLAHTDTQYF
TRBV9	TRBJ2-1	CASSVGAGSYNEQFF
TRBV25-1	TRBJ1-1	CASSAIRGSNTEAFF
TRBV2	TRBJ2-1	CASTSDRGTHNEQFF
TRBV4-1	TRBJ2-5	CASSQAAYLGAGETQYF
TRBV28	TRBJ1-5	CASQALLRGGPRQPQHF
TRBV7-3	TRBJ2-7	CASSLLPLAGGSSYEQYF
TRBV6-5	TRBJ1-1	CAKRTEDTEAFF
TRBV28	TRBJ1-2	CASSLLGRGTPPANYGYTF
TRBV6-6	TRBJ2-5	CASSYSRTREETQYF
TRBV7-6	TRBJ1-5	CASSSAPRTSNQPQHF
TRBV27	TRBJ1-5	CASRRQGINQPQHF
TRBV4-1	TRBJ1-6	CASSQDPVNSPLHF
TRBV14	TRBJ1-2	CASSQKRLHYGYTF
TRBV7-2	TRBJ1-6	CASSLDLNSPLHF
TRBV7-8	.	CASSLALRDRYEQYF
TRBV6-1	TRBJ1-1	CASSWGVRNTEAFF